Listed below are T cell receptor beta chains from one sample, sequenced in a study of T cells in Graves' hyperthyroidism and ophthalmopathy. One entry per CDR3 protein, called by TCRdb with MiXCR from the multiplex PCR reads. The profile shows about 350,000 distinct CDR3 sequences, roughly 14% of them singletons. Sequencing was carried out using blood. The origin of the receptors is a woman aged 25 to 39 with Graves' hyperthyroidism. Both conserved end residues are part of each CDR3. A D gene is named only where the DNA matches it firmly. Only part of the rows carry a size: once, few, many, or a class if the clone is expanded.

clone size	J gene	D gene	V gene	CDR3 DNA	CDR3 protein
many	TRBJ1-1	NA	TRBV28	TGTGCCAGCAGTTTTAGTAATCGAGAGAACACTGAAGCTTTCTTT	CASSFSNRENTEAFF
NA	TRBJ2-7	NA	TRBV18	TGTGCCAGATCACTTGGGGCCGGGGACGAGCAGTACTTC	CARSLGAGDEQYF
few	TRBJ2-3	TRBD1	TRBV12-3/TRBV12-4	TGTGCCAGCGCGAGAGGACAGGAAAGCACAGATACGCAGTATTTT	CASARGQESTDTQYF
few	TRBJ2-7	NA	TRBV20-1	TGCAGCGGGGAGGTTAAAAGAAGAATCGGGGTCAGCTACGAGCAGTACTTC	CSGEVKRRIGVSYEQYF
many	TRBJ2-7	NA	TRBV15	TGTGCCACCGGCGTTGGGGGACTCTCATCCGAGCAGTACTTC	CATGVGGLSSEQYF
once	TRBJ1-5	NA	TRBV28	TGTGCCAGCAGTTTATCTGTGGGGGGAAGCAATCAGCCCCAGCATTTT	CASSLSVGGSNQPQHF
many	TRBJ1-6	TRBD1	TRBV6-5	TGTGCCAGCAGTTACTCTTGGGCAGGGGGAAGGGATTCACCCCTCCACTTT	CASSYSWAGGRDSPLHF
NA	TRBJ2-3	NA	TRBV20-1	TGCAGTGCTAGAGAATTGGCAGGGTTCACAGATACGCAGTATTTT	CSARELAGFTDTQYF
NA	TRBJ1-5	TRBD1	TRBV6-1	TGTGCCAGCAGACAGGGGGACCAGCCCCAGCATTTT	CASRQGDQPQHF
NA	TRBJ2-3	TRBD2	TRBV30	TGTGCCTGGACCCCGAGCGGGAGTTTTCCCCCAAATACGCAGTATTTT	CAWTPSGSFPPNTQYF
NA	TRBJ1-6	NA	TRBV5-6	TGTGCCAGCAGCCCCAGACTATATAATTCACCCCTCCACTTT	CASSPRLYNSPLHF
many	TRBJ2-1	NA	TRBV11-2	TGTGCCAGCAGCTTATGGAGCGGAACCTTCAATGAGCAGTTCTTC	CASSLWSGTFNEQFF
NA	TRBJ2-2	TRBD2	TRBV3-1	TGTGCCAGCACCCTAGCGGGAGGCGGGGAGCTGTTTTTT	CASTLAGGGELFF
NA	TRBJ1-5	NA	TRBV28	TGTGCCAGCAGTTTTCCCCAGGGTAGCAATCAGCCCCAGCATTTT	CASSFPQGSNQPQHF
medium-sized	TRBJ2-5	TRBD2	TRBV28	TGTGCCAGCAGTTTACTAGCGGGAGGAGCAGAGACCCAGTACTTC	CASSLLAGGAETQYF
many	TRBJ1-1	NA	TRBV29-1	TGCAGCGTTGGTGAAGGGCCTGAAGCTTTCTTT	CSVGEGPEAFF
many	TRBJ1-4	NA	TRBV28	TGTGCCAGCAGCCCGGCAGAACCTAGTGAAAAACTGTTTTTT	CASSPAEPSEKLFF
many	TRBJ2-1	NA	TRBV24-1	TGTGCCACCAGTGACCTGGGACCTTACAATGAGCAGTTCTTC	CATSDLGPYNEQFF
NA	TRBJ2-5	NA	TRBV5-1	TGCGCCAGCAGCAGTTATGGGACTGCCCAAGAGACCCAGTACTTC	CASSSYGTAQETQYF
few	TRBJ2-6	NA	TRBV12-3/TRBV12-4	TGTGCCAGCAGCGACAGGACCTCTGGGGCCAACGTCCTGACTTTC	CASSDRTSGANVLTF
few	TRBJ1-5	NA	TRBV3-1	TGTGCCAGCAGCCAAGATTACTACAGCCATAGCAATCAGCCCCAGCATTTT	CASSQDYYSHSNQPQHF
NA	TRBJ2-5	NA	TRBV19	TGTGCCAGTAGCCCATCCGGGACAAGACAAGAGACCCAGTACTTC	CASSPSGTRQETQYF
once	TRBJ2-1	NA	TRBV7-2	TGTGCCAGCAGCTTCTTGGCGGGACCCCAGGAGCAGTTCTTC	CASSFLAGPQEQFF
many	TRBJ1-1	NA	TRBV20-1	TGCAGTGCTAGAGGCCCGATGAACACTGAAGCTTTCTTT	CSARGPMNTEAFF
few	TRBJ2-3	NA	TRBV9	TGTGCCAGCAGCCTTCAAGGTAGGACGGCACCATACACAGATACGCAGTATTTT	CASSLQGRTAPYTDTQYF
few	TRBJ2-3	NA	TRBV5-8	TGTGCCAGCAGCTTGGGAGGCCTTGAGAAAGATACGCAGTATTTT	CASSLGGLEKDTQYF
many	TRBJ1-1	NA	TRBV6-1	TGTGCCAGCAGGAGGGGGACTGAAGCTTTCTTT	CASRRGTEAFF
many	TRBJ2-1	NA	TRBV28	TGTGCCAGCAGTTTAAATCGACAGCTCCACAATGAGCAGTTCTTC	CASSLNRQLHNEQFF
few	TRBJ1-5	TRBD1	TRBV4-3	TGCGCCAGCAGCCAAGAAATTGGACAGGGGTCCGGTCAGCCCCAGCATTTT	CASSQEIGQGSGQPQHF
many	TRBJ2-3	NA	TRBV24-1	TGTGCCACCAGTGATTTTTCATCTGGGGCGGGAGATACGCAGTATTTT	CATSDFSSGAGDTQYF
many	TRBJ2-5	NA	TRBV20-1	TGCAGTGCCAGCCCCGGAATTCAAGAGACCCAGTACTTC	CSASPGIQETQYF
NA	TRBJ2-2	NA	TRBV9	TGTGCCAGCAGCCCCCGGGTTAGCGGCCAGAACACCGGGGAGCTGTTTTTT	CASSPRVSGQNTGELFF
many	TRBJ1-4	NA	TRBV28	TGTGCCAGCCGACAAGGAACGTCAACTAATGAAAAACTGTTTTTT	CASRQGTSTNEKLFF
NA	TRBJ2-1	NA	TRBV20-1	TGCTCTGGGAGAGGGAACTACAATGAGCAGTTCTTC	CSGRGNYNEQFF
many	TRBJ1-4	NA	TRBV6-1	TGTGCCAGCAGTGAAACAGGTTATGCAACTAATGAAAAACTGTTTTTT	CASSETGYATNEKLFF
NA	TRBJ2-7	NA	TRBV10-3	TGTGCCATCATGAGCGACGACGAGCAGTACTTC	CAIMSDDEQYF
NA	TRBJ2-3	NA	TRBV5-5	TGTGCCAGCAGATTCACGACGGGGGCGACAGATACGCAGTATTTT	CASRFTTGATDTQYF
many	TRBJ1-1	NA	TRBV10-3	TGTGCCATCAGTGACTTCCGCGGGGGACCCGACGACACTGAAGCTTTCTTT	CAISDFRGGPDDTEAFF
few	TRBJ1-2	TRBD1	TRBV28	TGTGCCAGCAGTTTGGGGACAGCTGATGGCTACACCTTC	CASSLGTADGYTF
many	TRBJ1-5	NA	TRBV28	TGTGCCAGCAGTCCCCGAGACAGTTTTGGGCAGCCCCAGCATTTT	CASSPRDSFGQPQHF
many	TRBJ2-5	NA	TRBV7-9	TGTGCCAGCAGCTTAGATTCACGCGAGACCCAGTACTTC	CASSLDSRETQYF
few	TRBJ1-3	NA	TRBV6-1	TGTGCCAGCAGTCCCACGGGCTCTGGAAACACCATATATTTT	CASSPTGSGNTIYF
many	TRBJ2-7	TRBD1	TRBV6-1	TGTGCCAGCAGCAAGACAGGGGGTATGTACGAGCAGTACTTC	CASSKTGGMYEQYF